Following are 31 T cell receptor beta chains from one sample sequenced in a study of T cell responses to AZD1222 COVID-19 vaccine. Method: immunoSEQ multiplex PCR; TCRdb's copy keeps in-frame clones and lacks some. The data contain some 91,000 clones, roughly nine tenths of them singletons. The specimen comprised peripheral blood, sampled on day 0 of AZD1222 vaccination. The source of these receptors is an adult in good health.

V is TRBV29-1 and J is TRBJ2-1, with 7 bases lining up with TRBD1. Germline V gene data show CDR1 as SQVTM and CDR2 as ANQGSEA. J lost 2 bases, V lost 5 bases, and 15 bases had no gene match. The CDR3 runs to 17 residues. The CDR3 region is CSVLFGLRQGTYNEQFF. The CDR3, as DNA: TGCAGCGTTCTGTTCGGCCTCCGACAGGGTACCTACAATGAGCAGTTCTTC.

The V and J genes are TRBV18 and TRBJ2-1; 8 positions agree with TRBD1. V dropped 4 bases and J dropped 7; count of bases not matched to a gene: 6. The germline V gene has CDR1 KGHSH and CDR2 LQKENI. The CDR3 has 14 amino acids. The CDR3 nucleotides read TGTGCCAGCTCACTCTCGACAGGGGAAAATGAGCAGTTCTTC. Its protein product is CASSLSTGENEQFF.

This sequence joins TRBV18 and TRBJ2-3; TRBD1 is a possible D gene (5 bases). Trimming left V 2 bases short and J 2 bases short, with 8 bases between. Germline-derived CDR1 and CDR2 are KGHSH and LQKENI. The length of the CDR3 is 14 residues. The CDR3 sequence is CASSPRGDTDTQYF. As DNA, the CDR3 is TGTGCCAGCTCACCAAGGGGTGACACAGATACGCAGTATTTT.

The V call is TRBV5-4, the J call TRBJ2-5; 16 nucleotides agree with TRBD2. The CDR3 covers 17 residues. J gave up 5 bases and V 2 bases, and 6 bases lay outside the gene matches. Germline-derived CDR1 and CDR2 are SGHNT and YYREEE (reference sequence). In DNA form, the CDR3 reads TGTGCCAGCAGCTTAGGGACTAGCGGGGGGGCAGGGGAGACCCAGTACTTC. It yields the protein CASSLGTSGGAGETQYF. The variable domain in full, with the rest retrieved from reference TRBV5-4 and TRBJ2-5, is ETGVTQSPTHLIKTRGQQVTLRCSSQSGHNTVSWYQQALGQGPQFIFQYYREEENGRGNFPPRFSGLQFPNYSSELNVNALELDDSALYLCASSLGTSGGAGETQYFGPGTRLLVL.

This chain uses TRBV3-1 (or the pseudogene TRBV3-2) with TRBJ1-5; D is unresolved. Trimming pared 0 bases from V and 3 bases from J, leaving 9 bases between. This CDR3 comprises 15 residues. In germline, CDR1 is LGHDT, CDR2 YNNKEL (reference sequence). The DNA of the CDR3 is TGTGCCAGCAGCCAAGAAGGGCGGCCCAATCAGCCCCAGCATTTT. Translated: CASSQEGRPNQPQHF.

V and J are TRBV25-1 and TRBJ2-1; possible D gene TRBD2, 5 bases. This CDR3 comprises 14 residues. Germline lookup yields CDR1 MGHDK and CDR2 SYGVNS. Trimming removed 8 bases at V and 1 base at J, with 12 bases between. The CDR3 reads CASDEGSSYNEQFF. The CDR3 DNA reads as TGTGCCAGCGATGAGGGTAGTTCCTACAATGAGCAGTTCTTC.

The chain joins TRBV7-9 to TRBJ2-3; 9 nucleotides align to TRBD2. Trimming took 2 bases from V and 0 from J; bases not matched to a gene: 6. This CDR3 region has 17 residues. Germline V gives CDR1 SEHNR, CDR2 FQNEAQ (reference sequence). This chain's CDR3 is CASSLLASGTSTDTQYF. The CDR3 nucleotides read TGTGCCAGCAGCTTACTAGCTAGCGGGACTAGCACAGATACGCAGTATTTT.

This CDR3 is CASSPFWGRTNEKLFF. In nucleotides, the CDR3 is TGTGCCAGCAGCCCTTTCTGGGGCAGGACTAATGAAAAACTGTTTTTT. The chain links TRBV7-8 to TRBJ1-4; maybe TRBD1 (5 bases). Germline assignment: CDR1 SGHVS and CDR2 FQNEAQ. V lost 5 bases and J lost 2, with 15 bases in between. CDR3 size: 16 residues.

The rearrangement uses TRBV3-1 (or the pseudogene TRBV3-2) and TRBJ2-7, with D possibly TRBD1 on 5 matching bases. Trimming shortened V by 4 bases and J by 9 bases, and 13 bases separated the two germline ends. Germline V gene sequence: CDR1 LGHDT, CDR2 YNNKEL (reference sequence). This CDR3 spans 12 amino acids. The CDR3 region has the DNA TGTGCCAGCAGCCTTCAGGGTTTTGGGCAGTACTTC. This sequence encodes CASSLQGFGQYF.

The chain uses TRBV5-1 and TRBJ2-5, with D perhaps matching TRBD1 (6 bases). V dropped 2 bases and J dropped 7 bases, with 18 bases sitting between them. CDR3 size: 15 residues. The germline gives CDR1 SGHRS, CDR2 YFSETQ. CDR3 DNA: TGCGCCAGCAGCTTAGACAGGACCCCGGTCGGGACCCAGTACTTC. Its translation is CASSLDRTPVGTQYF. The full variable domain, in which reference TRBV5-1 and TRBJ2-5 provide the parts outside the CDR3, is KAGVTQTPRYLIKTRGQQVTLSCSPISGHRSVSWYQQTPGQGLQFLFEYFSETQRNKGNFPGRFSGRQFSNSRSEMNVSTLELGDSALYLCASSLDRTPVGTQYFGPGTRLLVL.

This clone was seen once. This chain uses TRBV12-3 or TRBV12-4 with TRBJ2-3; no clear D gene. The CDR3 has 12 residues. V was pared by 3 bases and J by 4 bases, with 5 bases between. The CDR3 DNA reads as TGTGCCAGCAGTTTCGCGGCAGATACGCAGTATTTT. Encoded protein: CASSFAADTQYF.

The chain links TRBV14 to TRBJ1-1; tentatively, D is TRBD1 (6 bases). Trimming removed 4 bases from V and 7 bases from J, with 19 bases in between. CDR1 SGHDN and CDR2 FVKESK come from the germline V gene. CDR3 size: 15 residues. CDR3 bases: TGTGCCAGCAGCCGACACAGGGTGGACAGAATTGAAGCTTTCTTT. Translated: CASSRHRVDRIEAFF.

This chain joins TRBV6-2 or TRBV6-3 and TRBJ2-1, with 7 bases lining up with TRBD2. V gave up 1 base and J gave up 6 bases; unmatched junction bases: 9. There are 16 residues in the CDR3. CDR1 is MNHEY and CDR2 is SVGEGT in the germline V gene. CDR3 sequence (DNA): TGTGCCAGCAGTTACTTCCGGAGGACTAGGGTCAATGAGCAGTTCTTC. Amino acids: CASSYFRRTRVNEQFF.

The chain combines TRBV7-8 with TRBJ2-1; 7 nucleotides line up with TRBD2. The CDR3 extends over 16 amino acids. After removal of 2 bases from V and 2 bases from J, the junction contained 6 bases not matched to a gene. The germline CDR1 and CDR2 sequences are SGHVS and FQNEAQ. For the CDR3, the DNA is TGTGCCAGCAGCTTATTCCTAGCGGAGACCTACAATGAGCAGTTCTTC. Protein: CASSLFLAETYNEQFF.

CDR3 DNA sequence: TGTGCCAGCAGCGTACATATGAACACTGAAGCTTTCTTT. Protein product: CASSVHMNTEAFF. This chain connects TRBV27 to TRBJ1-1; no reliable D call. Trimming took off 6 bases at V and 0 bases at J, with 8 bases between the two ends. Germline CDR1 MNHEY, CDR2 SMNVEV (reference sequence). CDR3 size: 13 residues.

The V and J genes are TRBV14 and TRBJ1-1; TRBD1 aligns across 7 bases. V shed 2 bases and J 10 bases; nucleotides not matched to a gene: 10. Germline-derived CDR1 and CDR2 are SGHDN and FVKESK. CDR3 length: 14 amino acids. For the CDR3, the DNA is TGTGCCAGCAGCCAATTTAGGGGGCACATGGGAGCTTTCTTT. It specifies CASSQFRGHMGAFF.

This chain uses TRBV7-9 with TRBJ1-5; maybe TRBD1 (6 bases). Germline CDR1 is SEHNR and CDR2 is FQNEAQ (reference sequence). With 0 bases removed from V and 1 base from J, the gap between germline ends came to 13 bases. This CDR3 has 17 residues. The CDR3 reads CASSLARGGGSNQPQHF. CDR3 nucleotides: TGTGCCAGCAGCTTAGCCCGAGGGGGAGGAAGCAATCAGCCCCAGCATTTT.

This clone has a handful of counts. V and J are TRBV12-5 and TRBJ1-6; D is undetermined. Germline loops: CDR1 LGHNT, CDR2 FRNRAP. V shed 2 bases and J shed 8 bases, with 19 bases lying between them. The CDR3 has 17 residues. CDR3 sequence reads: CASGLNTSVRPHSPLHF. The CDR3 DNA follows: TGTGCTAGTGGTTTGAACACATCGGTCCGACCCCATTCACCCCTCCACTTT. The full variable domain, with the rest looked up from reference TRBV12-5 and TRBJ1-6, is DARVTQTPRHKVTEMGQEVTMRCQPILGHNTVFWYRQTMMQGLELLAYFRNRAPLDDSGMPKDRFSAEMPDATLATLKIQPSEPRDSAVYFCASGLNTSVRPHSPLHFGNGTRLTVT.

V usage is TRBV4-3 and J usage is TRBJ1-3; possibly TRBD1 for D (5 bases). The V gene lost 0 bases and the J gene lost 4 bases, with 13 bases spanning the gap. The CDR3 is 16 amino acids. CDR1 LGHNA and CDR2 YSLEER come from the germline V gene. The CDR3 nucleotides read TGCGCCAGCAGCCAAGATGGGGGGGGATGGGGAAACACCATATATTTT. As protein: CASSQDGGGWGNTIYF.

The CDR3 loop is CASSLVGQGDTEAFF. CDR3 DNA sequence: TGTGCCAGCAGCTTGGTCGGGCAGGGGGACACTGAAGCTTTCTTT. The chain recombines TRBV5-6 with TRBJ1-1; 7 positions match TRBD1. Trimming at V came to 0 bases and at J to 3 bases, leaving 5 bases not matched to a gene. CDR3 length: 15 residues. Germline loops: CDR1 SGHDT, CDR2 YYEEEE.

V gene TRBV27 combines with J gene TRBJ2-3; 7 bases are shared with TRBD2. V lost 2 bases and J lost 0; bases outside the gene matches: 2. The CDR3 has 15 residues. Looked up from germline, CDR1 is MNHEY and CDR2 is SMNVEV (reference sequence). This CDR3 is CASSLLAASTDTQYF. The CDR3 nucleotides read TGTGCCAGCAGTTTACTAGCGGCTAGCACAGATACGCAGTATTTT.

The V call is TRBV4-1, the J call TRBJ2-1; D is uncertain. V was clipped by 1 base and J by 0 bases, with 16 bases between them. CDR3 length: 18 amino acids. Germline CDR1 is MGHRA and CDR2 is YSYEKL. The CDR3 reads CASSQVIFFESSYNEQFF. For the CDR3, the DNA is TGCGCCAGCAGCCAAGTCATTTTTTTTGAGAGCTCCTACAATGAGCAGTTCTTC.

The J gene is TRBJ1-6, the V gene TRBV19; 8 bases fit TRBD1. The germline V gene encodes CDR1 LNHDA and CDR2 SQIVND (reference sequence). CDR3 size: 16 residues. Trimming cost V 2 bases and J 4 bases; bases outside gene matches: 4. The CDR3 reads CASSISGQGYNSPLHF. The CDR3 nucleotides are TGTGCCAGTAGTATAAGCGGACAGGGTTATAATTCACCCCTCCACTTT.

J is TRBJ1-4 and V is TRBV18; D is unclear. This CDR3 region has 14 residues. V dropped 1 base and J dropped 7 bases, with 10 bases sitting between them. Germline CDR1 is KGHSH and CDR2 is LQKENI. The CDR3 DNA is TGTGCCAGCTCACCACGGGAGGTTCGTGAAAAACTGTTTTTT. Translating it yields CASSPREVREKLFF. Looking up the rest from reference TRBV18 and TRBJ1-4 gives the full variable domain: NAGVMQNPRHLVRRRGQEARLRCSPMKGHSHVYWYRQLPEEGLKFMVYLQKENIIDESGMPKERFSAEFPKEGPSILRIQQVVRGDSAAYFCASSPREVREKLFFGSGTQLSVL.

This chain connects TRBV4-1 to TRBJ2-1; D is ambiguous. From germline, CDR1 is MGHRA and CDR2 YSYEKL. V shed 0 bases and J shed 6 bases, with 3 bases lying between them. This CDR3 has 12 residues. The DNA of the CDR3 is TGCGCCAGCAGCCAAGAGGTCAATGAGCAGTTCTTC. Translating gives CASSQEVNEQFF.

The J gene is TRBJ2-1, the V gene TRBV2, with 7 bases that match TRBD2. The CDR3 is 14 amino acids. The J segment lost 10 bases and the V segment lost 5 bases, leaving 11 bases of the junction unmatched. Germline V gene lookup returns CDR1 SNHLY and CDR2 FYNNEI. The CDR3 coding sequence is TGTGCCAGCAGTCCCAATTCGGGGGGAACAGAGCAGTTCTTC. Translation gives CASSPNSGGTEQFF. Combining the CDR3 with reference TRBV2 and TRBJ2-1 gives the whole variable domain EPEVTQTPSHQVTQMGQEVILRCVPISNHLYFYWYRQILGQKVEFLVSFYNNEISEKSEIFDDQFSVERPDGSNFTLKIRSTKLEDSAMYFCASSPNSGGTEQFFGPGTRLTVL.

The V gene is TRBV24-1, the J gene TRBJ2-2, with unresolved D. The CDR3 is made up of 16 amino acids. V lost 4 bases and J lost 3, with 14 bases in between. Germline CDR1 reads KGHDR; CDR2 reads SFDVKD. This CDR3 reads CATSDPGSEHTGELFF. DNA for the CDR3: TGTGCCACCAGTGACCCCGGCAGCGAGCACACCGGGGAGCTGTTTTTT.

The CDR3 spells CASSSYPGVDQPQHF. The CDR3 DNA follows: TGTGCCAGCAGTTCCTACCCAGGGGTTGACCAGCCCCAGCATTTT. V gene TRBV27 combines with J gene TRBJ1-5, with D possibly matching TRBD1 (6 bases). The CDR3 totals 15 residues. V dropped 4 bases and J dropped 7 bases, with 17 bases sitting between them. Germline CDR1 reads MNHEY; CDR2 reads SMNVEV (reference sequence).

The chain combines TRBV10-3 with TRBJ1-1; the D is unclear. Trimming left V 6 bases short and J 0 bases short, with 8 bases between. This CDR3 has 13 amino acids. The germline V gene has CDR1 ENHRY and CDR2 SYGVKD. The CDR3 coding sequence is TGTGCCATCAGACAACCTATGAACACTGAAGCTTTCTTT. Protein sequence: CAIRQPMNTEAFF.

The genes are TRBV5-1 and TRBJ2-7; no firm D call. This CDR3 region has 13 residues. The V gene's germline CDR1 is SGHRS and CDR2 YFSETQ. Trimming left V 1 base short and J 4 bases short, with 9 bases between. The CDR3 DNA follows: TGCGCCAGCAGCTTGAACACCGTTTACGAGCAGTACTTC. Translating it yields CASSLNTVYEQYF.

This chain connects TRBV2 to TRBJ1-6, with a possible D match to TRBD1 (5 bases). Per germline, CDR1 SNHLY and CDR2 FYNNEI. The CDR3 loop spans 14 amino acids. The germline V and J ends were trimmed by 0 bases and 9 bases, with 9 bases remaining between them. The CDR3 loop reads CASSEAWGFSPLHF. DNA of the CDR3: TGTGCCAGCAGTGAAGCCTGGGGGTTTTCACCCCTCCACTTT.